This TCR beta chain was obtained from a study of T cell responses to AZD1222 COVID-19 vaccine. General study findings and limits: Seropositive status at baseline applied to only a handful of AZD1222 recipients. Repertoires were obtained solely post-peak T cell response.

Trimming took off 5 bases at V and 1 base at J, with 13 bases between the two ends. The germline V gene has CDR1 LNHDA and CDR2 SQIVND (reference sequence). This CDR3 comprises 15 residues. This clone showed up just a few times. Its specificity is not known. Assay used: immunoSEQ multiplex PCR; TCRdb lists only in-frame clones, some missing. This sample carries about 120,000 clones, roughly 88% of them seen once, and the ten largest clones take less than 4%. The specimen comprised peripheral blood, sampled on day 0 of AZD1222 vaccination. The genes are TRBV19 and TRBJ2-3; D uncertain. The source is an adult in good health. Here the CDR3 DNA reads TGTGCCAGTAGTTCCCCCTCTGAAGGCACAGATACGCAGTATTTT. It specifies CASSSPSEGTDTQYF.